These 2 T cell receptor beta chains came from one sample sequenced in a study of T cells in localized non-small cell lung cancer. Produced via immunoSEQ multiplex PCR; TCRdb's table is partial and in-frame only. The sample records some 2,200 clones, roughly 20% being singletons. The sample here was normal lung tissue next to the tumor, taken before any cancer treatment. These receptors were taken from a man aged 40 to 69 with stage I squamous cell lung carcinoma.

This chain's CDR3 is CASLGQGNTGELFF. CDR3 DNA sequence: TGTGCCAGCCTGGGACAGGGTAACACCGGGGAGCTGTTTTTT. The V and J genes are TRBV25-1 and TRBJ2-2; 9 nucleotides match TRBD1. CDR1 is MGHDK and CDR2 is SYGVNS in the germline V gene. The J segment lost 2 bases and the V segment lost 8 bases, leaving 3 bases of the junction unmatched. The CDR3 extends over 14 amino acids.

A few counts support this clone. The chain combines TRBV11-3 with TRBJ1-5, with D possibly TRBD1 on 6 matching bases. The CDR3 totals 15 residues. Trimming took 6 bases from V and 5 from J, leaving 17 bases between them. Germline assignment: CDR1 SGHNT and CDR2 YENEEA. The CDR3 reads CASSGGSGPDQPQHF. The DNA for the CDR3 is TGTGCCAGCAGTGGGGGCAGTGGCCCCGATCAGCCCCAGCATTTT.